The entry below describes one T cell receptor (beta chain). CDR1 is SGHNT and CDR2 is YENEEA in the germline V gene. The V gene end was trimmed by 5 bases and the J gene end by 7 bases; junction bases not matched to a gene: 6. This CDR3 is 15 amino acids long. These data are taken from a study of blood T cell repertoires in COVID-19. This table comes from immunoSEQ multiplex PCR, and its TCRdb copy is limited to in-frame clones, with some not included. Of 250,000 to 350,000 clones listed, roughly 80% are singletons. The sequencing sample was made of peripheral blood. The TCR sequence derives from a human donor with COVID-19, enrolled during active disease. The donor label of this sample is uncertain. The chain joins TRBV11-3 to TRBJ2-1; TRBD2 agrees at 12 bases. The CDR3 DNA reads as TGTGCCAGCAGCCAAACTAGCGGGAGGATTAATGAGCAGTTCTTC. It translates to CASSQTSGRINEQFF.